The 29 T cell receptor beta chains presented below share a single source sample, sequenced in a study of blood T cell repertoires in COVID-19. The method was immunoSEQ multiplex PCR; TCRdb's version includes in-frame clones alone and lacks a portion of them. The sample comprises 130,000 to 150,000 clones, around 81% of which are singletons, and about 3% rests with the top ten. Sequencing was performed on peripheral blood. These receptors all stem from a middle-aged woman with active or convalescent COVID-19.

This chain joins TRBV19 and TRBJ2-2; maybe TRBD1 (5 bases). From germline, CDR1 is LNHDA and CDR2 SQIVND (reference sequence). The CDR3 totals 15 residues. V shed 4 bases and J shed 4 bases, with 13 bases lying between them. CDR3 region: CASSTTGFATGELFF. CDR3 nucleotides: TGTGCCAGTAGTACAACAGGATTTGCCACCGGGGAGCTGTTTTTT.

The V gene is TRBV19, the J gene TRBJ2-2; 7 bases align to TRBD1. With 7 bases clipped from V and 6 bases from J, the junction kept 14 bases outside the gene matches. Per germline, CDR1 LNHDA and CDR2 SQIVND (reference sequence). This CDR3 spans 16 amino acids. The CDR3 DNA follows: TGTGCCAGTAATCTACTAGGGGGCCTAGCCGCCGGGGAGCTGTTTTTT. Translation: CASNLLGGLAAGELFF.

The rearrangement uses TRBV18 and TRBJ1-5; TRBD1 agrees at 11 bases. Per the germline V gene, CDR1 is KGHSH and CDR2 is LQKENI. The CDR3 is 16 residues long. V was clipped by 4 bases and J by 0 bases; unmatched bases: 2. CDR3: CASSLGTGGSNQPQHF. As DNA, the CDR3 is TGTGCCAGCTCACTCGGGACAGGGGGTAGCAATCAGCCCCAGCATTTT.

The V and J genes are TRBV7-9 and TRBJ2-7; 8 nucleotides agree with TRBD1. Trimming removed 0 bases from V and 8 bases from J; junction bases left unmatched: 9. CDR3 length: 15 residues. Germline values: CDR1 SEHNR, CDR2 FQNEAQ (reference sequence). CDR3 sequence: CASSLAQAQGAQQYF. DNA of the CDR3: TGTGCCAGCAGCTTAGCGCAGGCTCAGGGGGCGCAGCAGTACTTC.

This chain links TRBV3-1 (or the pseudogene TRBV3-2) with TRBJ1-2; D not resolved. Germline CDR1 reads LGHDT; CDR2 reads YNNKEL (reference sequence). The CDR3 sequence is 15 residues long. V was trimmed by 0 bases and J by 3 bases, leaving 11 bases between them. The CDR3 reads CASSQDVPRDYGYTF. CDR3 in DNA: TGTGCCAGCAGCCAAGATGTCCCCCGGGACTATGGCTACACCTTC.

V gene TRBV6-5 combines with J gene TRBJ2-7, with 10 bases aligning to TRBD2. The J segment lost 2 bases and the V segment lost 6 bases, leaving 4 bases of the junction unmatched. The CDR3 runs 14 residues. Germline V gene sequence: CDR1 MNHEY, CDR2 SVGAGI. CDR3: CASRLAGATYEQYF. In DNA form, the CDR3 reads TGTGCCAGCAGGCTAGCGGGGGCTACCTACGAGCAGTACTTC.

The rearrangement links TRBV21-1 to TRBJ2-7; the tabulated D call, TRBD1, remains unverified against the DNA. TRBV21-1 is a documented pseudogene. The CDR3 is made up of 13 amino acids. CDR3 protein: CASSKAAGNEQYF. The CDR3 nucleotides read TGTGCCAGCAGCAAAGCGGCAGGGAACGAGCAGTACTTC.

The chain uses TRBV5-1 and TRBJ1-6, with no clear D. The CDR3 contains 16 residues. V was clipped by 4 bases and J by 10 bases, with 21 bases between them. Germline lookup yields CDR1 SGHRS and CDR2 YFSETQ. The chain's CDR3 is CASSRIERGRNSPLHF. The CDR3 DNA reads TGCGCCAGCAGCCGGATAGAACGGGGAAGGAACTCACCCCTCCACTTT.

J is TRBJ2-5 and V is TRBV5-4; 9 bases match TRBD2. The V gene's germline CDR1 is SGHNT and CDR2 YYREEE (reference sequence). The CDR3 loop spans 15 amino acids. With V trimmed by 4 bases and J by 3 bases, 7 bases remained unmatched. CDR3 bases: TGTGCCAGCAGCCGGACGGCTAGCGGGGAAGAGACCCAGTACTTC. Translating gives CASSRTASGEETQYF.

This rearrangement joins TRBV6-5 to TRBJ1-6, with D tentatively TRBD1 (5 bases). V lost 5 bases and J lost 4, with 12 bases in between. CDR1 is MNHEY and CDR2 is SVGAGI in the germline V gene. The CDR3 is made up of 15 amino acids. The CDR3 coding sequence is TGTGCCAGCAGTCTCATAGGGGTGTATAATTCACCCCTCCACTTT. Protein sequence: CASSLIGVYNSPLHF.

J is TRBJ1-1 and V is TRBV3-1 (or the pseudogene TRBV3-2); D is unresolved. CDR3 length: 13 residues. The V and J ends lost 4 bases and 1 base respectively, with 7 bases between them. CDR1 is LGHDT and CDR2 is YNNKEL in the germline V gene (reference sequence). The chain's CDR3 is CASSRTRNTEAFF. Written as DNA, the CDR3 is TGTGCCAGCAGCCGTACAAGGAACACTGAAGCTTTCTTT.

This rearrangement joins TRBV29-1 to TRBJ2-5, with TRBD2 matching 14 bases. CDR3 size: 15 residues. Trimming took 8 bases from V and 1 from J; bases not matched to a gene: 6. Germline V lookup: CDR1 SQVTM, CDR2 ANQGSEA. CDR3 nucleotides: TGCAGCTCCCGGACTAGCGGGGGGTTCCAAGAGACCCAGTACTTC. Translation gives CSSRTSGGFQETQYF.

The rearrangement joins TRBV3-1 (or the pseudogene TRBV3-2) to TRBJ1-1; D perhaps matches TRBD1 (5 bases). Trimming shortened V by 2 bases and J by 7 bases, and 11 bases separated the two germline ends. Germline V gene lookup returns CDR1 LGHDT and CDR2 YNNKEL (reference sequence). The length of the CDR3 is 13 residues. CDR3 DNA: TGTGCCAGCAGCCAAAAAGGGGTTGGTGAAGCTTTCTTT. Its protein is CASSQKGVGEAFF.

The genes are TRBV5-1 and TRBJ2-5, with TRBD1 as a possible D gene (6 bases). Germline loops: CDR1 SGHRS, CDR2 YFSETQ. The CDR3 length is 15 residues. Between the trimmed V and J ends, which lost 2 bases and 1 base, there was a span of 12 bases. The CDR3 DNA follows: TGCGCCAGCAGCTTTAGTCAGGGGTCCCAAGAGACCCAGTACTTC. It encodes CASSFSQGSQETQYF. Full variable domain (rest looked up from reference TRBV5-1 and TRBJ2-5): KAGVTQTPRYLIKTRGQQVTLSCSPISGHRSVSWYQQTPGQGLQFLFEYFSETQRNKGNFPGRFSGRQFSNSRSEMNVSTLELGDSALYLCASSFSQGSQETQYFGPGTRLLVL.

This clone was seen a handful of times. In DNA form, the CDR3 reads TGTGCCAGCGAAAGTAGGGGGCTAAAGACCCAGTACTTC. Translation: CASESRGLKTQYF. This chain connects TRBV3-1 (or the pseudogene TRBV3-2) to TRBJ2-5; 7 nucleotides line up with TRBD1. The junction had 9 bases not matched to a gene; V was cut back by 8 bases and J by 6 bases. The germline V gene encodes CDR1 LGHDT and CDR2 YNNKEL (reference sequence). The CDR3 covers 13 residues.

CDR3 in amino acids: CSGQVYEQYF. CDR3 nucleotides: TGCAGTGGACAGGTGTACGAGCAGTACTTC. The V call is TRBV20-1, the J call TRBJ2-7, with D possibly being TRBD1 (6 bases). The V gene lost 7 bases and the J gene lost 4 bases, with 8 bases spanning the gap. Germline V gene sequence: CDR1 DFQATT, CDR2 SNEGSKA (reference sequence). The CDR3 is 10 amino acids.

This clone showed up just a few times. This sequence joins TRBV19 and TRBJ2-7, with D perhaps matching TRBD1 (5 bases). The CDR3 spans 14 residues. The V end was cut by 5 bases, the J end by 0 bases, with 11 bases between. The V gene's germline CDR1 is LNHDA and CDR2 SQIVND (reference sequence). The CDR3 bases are TGTGCCAGTAGTGCCAGGGTTTACTCCTACGAGCAGTACTTC. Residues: CASSARVYSYEQYF. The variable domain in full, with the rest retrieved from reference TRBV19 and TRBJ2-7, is DGGITQSPKYLFRKEGQNVTLSCEQNLNHDAMYWYRQDPGQGLRLIYYSQIVNDFQKGDIAEGYSVSREKKESFPLTVTSAQKNPTAFYLCASSARVYSYEQYFGPGTRLTVT.

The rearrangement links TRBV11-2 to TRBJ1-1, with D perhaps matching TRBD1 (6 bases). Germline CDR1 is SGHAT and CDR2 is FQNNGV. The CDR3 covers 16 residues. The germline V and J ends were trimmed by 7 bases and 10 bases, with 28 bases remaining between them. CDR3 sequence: CASTLSLGGILQGAFF. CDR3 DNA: TGTGCCAGCACCCTCTCCTTGGGGGGGATCTTACAGGGAGCTTTCTTT.

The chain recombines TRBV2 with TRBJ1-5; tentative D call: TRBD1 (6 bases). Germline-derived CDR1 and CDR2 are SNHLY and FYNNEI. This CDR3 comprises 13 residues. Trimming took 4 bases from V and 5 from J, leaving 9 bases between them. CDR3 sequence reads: CASSGGQHQPQHF. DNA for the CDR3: TGTGCCAGCAGTGGGGGACAACATCAGCCCCAGCATTTT.

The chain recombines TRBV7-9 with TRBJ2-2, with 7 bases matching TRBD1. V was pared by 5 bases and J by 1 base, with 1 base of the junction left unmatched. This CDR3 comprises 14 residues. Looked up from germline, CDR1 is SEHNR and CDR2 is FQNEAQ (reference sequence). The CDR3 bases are TGTGCCAGCAGCCGGACAGGGAACACCGGGGAGCTGTTTTTT. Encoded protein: CASSRTGNTGELFF. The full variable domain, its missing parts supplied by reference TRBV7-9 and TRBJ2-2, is DTGVSQNPRHKITKRGQNVTFRCDPISEHNRLYWYRQTLGQGPEFLTYFQNEAQLEKSRLLSDRFSAERPKGSFSTLEIQRTEQGDSAMYLCASSRTGNTGELFFGEGSRLTVL.

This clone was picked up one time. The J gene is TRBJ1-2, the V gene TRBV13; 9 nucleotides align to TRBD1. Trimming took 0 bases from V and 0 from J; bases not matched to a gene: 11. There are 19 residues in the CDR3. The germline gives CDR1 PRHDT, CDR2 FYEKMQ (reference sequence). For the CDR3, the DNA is TGTGCCAGCAGCTTAGGCCTGGGACAGGGTGAGGCCCCTAACTATGGCTACACCTTC. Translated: CASSLGLGQGEAPNYGYTF. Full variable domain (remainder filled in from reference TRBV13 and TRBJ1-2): AAGVIQSPRHLIKEKRETATLKCYPIPRHDTVYWYQQGPGQDPQFLISFYEKMQSDKGSIPDRFSAQQFSDYHSELNMSSLELGDSALYFCASSLGLGQGEAPNYGYTFGSGTRLTVV.

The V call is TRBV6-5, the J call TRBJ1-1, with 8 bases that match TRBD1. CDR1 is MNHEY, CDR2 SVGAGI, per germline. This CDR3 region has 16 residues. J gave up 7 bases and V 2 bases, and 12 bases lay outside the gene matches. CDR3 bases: TGTGCCAGCAGTTACCCCCCAGGGGGCGCGAGGGATGAAGCTTTCTTT. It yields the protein CASSYPPGGARDEAFF.

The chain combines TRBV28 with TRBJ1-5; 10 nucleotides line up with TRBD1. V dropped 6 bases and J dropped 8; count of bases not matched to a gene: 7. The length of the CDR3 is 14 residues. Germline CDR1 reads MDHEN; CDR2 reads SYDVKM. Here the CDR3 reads CASRLDRGRKPQHF. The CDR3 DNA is TGTGCCAGCAGATTAGACAGGGGGCGTAAGCCCCAGCATTTT. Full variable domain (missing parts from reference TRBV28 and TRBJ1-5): DVKVTQSSRYLVKRTGEKVFLECVQDMDHENMFWYRQDPGLGLRLIYFSYDVKMKEKGDIPEGYSVSREKKERFSLILESASTNQTSMYLCASRLDRGRKPQHFGDGTRLSIL.

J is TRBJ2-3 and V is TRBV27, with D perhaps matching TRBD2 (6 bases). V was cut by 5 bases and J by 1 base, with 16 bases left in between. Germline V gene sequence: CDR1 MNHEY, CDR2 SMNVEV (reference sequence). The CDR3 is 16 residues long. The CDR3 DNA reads TGTGCCAGCAGTAGCACGTCACTAGCCGGCACAGATACGCAGTATTTT. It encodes CASSSTSLAGTDTQYF.

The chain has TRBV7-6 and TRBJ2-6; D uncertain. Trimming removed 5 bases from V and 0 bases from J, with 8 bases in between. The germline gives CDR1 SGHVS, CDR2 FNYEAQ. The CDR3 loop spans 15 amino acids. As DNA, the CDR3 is TGTGCCAGCAGCCCGGCGGTCTCTGGGGCCAACGTCCTGACTTTC. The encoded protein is CASSPAVSGANVLTF.

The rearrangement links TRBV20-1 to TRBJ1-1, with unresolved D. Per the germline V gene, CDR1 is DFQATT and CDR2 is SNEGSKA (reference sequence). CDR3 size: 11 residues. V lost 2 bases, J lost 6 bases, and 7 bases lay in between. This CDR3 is CSARPFPEAFF. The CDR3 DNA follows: TGCAGTGCTAGACCTTTTCCTGAAGCTTTCTTT.

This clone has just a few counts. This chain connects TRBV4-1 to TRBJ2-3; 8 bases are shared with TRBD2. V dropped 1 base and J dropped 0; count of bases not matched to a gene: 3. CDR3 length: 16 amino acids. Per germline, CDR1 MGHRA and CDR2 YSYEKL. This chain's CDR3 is CASSQGLAISTDTQYF. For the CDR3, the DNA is TGCGCCAGCAGCCAAGGACTAGCGATTAGCACAGATACGCAGTATTTT.

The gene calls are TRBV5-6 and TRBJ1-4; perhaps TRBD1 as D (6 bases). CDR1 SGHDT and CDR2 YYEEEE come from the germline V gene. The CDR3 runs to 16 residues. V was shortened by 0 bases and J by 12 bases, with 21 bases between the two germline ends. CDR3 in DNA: TGTGCCAGCAGCTTGGGTGGGGGCTCGTCCACAGAAGAACTGTTTTTT. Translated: CASSLGGGSSTEELFF.

The CDR3, as DNA: TGTGCCAGCACCAAGCCGGGACAGGGAGCTTCACCCCTCCACTTT. It encodes CASTKPGQGASPLHF. The V gene is TRBV2, the J gene TRBJ1-6, with 9 bases lining up with TRBD1. J gave up 9 bases and V 7 bases, and 10 bases lay outside the gene matches. This CDR3 contains 15 residues. Germline lookup yields CDR1 SNHLY and CDR2 FYNNEI.